This is a list of T cell receptor beta chains from one sample in a study of blood T cell repertoires in COVID-19. The assay was immunoSEQ multiplex PCR, and TCRdb's table has in-frame clones only and misses some. The sample holds over 110,000 clones, around nine tenths seen once. Material: peripheral blood. Receptors originate from a woman aged 45 to 65 with acute or convalescent COVID-19. Each CDR3 is given with its conserved first and last residue. The D gene is left open where the match is weak. Only some rows state a clone size, as once, few, many or a class for expanded clones.

J,D,V,size,CDR3,DNA
TRBJ2-7,TRBD1,TRBV6-1,NA,CASSEGQGAYEQYF,TGTGCCAGCAGTGAGGGCCAGGGGGCATACGAGCAGTACTTC
TRBJ2-7,TRBD1,TRBV5-1,NA,CASSSTGSGYEQYF,TGCGCCAGCAGCTCGACAGGGAGTGGATACGAGCAGTACTTC
TRBJ1-2,NA,TRBV20-1,NA,CSARDSYGYTF,TGCAGTGCTAGAGATAGCTATGGCTACACCTTC
TRBJ1-5,TRBD1,TRBV19,NA,CASSNPQGYQPQHF,TGTGCCAGTAGCAATCCACAGGGGTATCAGCCCCAGCATTTT
TRBJ1-1,NA,TRBV7-8,NA,CASSLGGDGVNTEAFF,TGTGCCAGCAGCTTAGGCGGGGACGGCGTGAACACTGAAGCTTTCTTT
TRBJ2-4,TRBD2,TRBV10-1,NA,CASSEEGRDIQYF,TGCGCCAGCAGTGAGGAGGGGAGGGACATTCAGTACTTC
TRBJ1-1,NA,TRBV18,NA,CASSPTGLNTEAFF,TGTGCCAGCTCACCAACGGGGTTGAACACTGAAGCTTTCTTT
TRBJ2-1,NA,TRBV4-1,NA,CASSRDFVGSYNEQFF,TGCGCCAGCAGCCGCGACTTTGTTGGGTCCTACAATGAGCAGTTCTTC
TRBJ1-5,TRBD1,TRBV30,NA,CAWSLPGQLSNQPQHF,TGTGCCTGGAGTCTCCCGGGACAGCTAAGCAATCAGCCCCAGCATTTT
TRBJ2-7,TRBD1,TRBV11-2,medium-sized,CASSLAQGAHEQYF,TGTGCCAGCAGCTTAGCCCAGGGGGCTCACGAGCAGTACTTC
TRBJ2-2,TRBD1,TRBV5-4,NA,CASSDRDRRGELFF,TGTGCCAGCAGCGACCGGGACAGACGCGGGGAGCTGTTTTTT
TRBJ2-5,NA,TRBV6-5,NA,CASTPPGRGRETQYF,TGTGCCAGCACCCCCCCTGGCAGGGGTAGAGAGACCCAGTACTTC
TRBJ2-5,TRBD2,TRBV7-3,once,CASSPVGGEETQYF,TGTGCCAGCAGCCCCGTGGGGGGGGAAGAGACCCAGTACTTC
TRBJ2-7,NA,TRBV5-6,NA,CASSPSPGSTYEQYF,TGTGCCAGCAGCCCCTCACCGGGATCAACCTACGAGCAGTACTTC
TRBJ1-5,NA,TRBV19,NA,CASHTGTGYQPQHF,TGTGCCAGCCATACCGGGACTGGGTATCAGCCCCAGCATTTT
TRBJ2-3,TRBD2,TRBV7-2,NA,CASSLPRTSGTSTDTQYF,TGTGCCAGCAGCTTACCCAGGACTAGCGGGACTAGCACAGATACGCAGTATTTT
TRBJ1-5,NA,TRBV3-1/TRBV3-2,NA,CASSRGQFLQPQHF,TGTGCCAGCAGCCGAGGACAGTTCCTCCAGCCCCAGCATTTT
TRBJ2-1,NA,TRBV24-1,NA,CATSDLKTSYGSFGNEQFF,TGTGCCACCAGTGATTTAAAAACCTCCTACGGGAGCTTCGGCAATGAGCAGTTCTTC
TRBJ2-1,TRBD2,TRBV5-4,NA,CASSSELAGVGEQFF,TGTGCCAGCAGCTCCGAATTGGCGGGAGTGGGCGAGCAGTTCTTC
TRBJ1-1,NA,TRBV6-6,NA,CASLPGQVNTEAFF,TGTGCCAGCCTTCCTGGGCAGGTGAACACTGAAGCTTTCTTT
TRBJ1-5,NA,TRBV12-3/TRBV12-4,NA,CASSLGGSQPQHF,TGTGCCAGCAGTTTGGGGGGTTCTCAGCCCCAGCATTTT
TRBJ1-5,NA,TRBV12-3/TRBV12-4,NA,CASSRRDQPQHF,TGTGCCAGCAGCCGGAGGGATCAGCCCCAGCATTTT
TRBJ1-1,NA,TRBV7-3,NA,CASSQTMNTEAFF,TGTGCCAGCAGCCAGACTATGAACACTGAAGCTTTCTTT